This paragraph reports one T cell receptor (beta chain). It has no known antigen specificity. Base qualities are not at hand, and no much larger clone is one base apart. Library method: 5' RACE. The sample was run on an Illumina HiSeq 2500. A second about 6 to 11 cycle PCR used a sample-barcoded 5' primer and a J-beta primer mix. Each TCR beta cDNA molecule received a unique molecular identifier from a template-switch 5' adaptor carrying 12 random nucleotides. Each sample yielded at least 3 million CDR3-containing paired-end reads. First-strand cDNA was synthesized from all RNA with the Mint cDNA synthesis kit, primed by a TRBC-specific oligonucleotide. Following uracil-DNA glycosylase treatment, all cDNA underwent a first 18-cycle PCR with the universal primers M1SS and BC2_uni_R. For the original study's pipeline: Each sample was normalized by randomly selecting 1 million high-quality reads, each carrying a distinct molecular identifier. Instead of being binned into consensus sequences, reads with shared molecular identifiers were discarded. MiTCR, with a Q25 quality threshold and the strictest error-elimination algorithm, was used for CDR3 identification, clonotype clustering and error correction. A nonparametric unseen species model using Euler transformation provided a lower-bound estimate of total TCR beta diversity. TCRdb took the public reads, trimmed them with fastp at Q25, ran MiXCR for clone calling and kept in-frame beta chains. Records with the same CDR3 protein are collapsed into one entry carrying the most frequent genes and DNA. The V and J calls follow TCRdb's processing rather than the paper's. The sample has 800,000 or so distinct CDR3 sequences on record, about 25% of them singletons. The top ten clones comprise more than 3% of the sample.

The data stem from a study of blood T cells in healthy people across ages (dated by TCRdb to about 2015). About the full investigation: In model experiments, roughly one uniquely barcoded TCR beta cDNA molecule per two T cells was captured by template switching. Two additional independent replicas of 1 million unique cDNA reads from the same blood draw were analyzed for two donors (one aged 18 to 30 and one aged 80 or older). Using deep sequencing normalized with unique cDNA molecular identifiers, the study measured how TCR beta repertoire diversity changes with age. The donors were split into four age groups: young (average 16 years), middle-aged (39), aged (about 62) and long-lived (approximately 80).

The donors were some 39 Caucasian individuals from Russia, aged roughly 6 to 100 years, who were systemically healthy. Each donor gave about 11 milliliters of peripheral blood, drawn into EDTA-treated Vacutainer tubes. Ficoll-Paque density-gradient centrifugation was used to isolate PBMCs, with at least 6 million per sample. Trizol reagent was used to extract total RNA from the PBMCs, yielding at least 5.5 micrograms per sample. Naive CD45RAhigh/CD27high T cell percentages were measured by flow cytometry on a PBMC aliquot from every donor. The paper's findings and limits, for the study overall: Because profiling used bulk unsorted PBMCs, naive and antigen-experienced compartments could not be compared conclusively. Total diversity estimates from one million sequenced T cells were considered lower bounds and underestimates. Compared with the aged group, the long-lived group had more naive CD4+ T cells, fewer expanded clones and increased TCR diversity, a pattern suggesting age selection. The CMV infection status of donors was not known, potentially confounding age-related changes in expanded clonotypes. Observed TCR beta diversity per million T cells fell roughly linearly with age, and a significant reduction was already apparent by age roughly 40. There was a strong correlation between observed TCR beta diversity and the percentage of naive T cells measured by flow cytometry.

Trimmed from V: 4 bases; trimmed from J: 3 bases; junction bases lacking a gene match: 7. The CDR3 starts with the cysteine, ends with the phenylalanine, and has 15 residues. Only the CDR3 portion is preserved as DNA: 45 bases, with reading frame beginning at the first base. This sample was also put to use in a study of T cells of mothers and their children. From that second study: Nine systemically healthy Caucasian individuals, comprising three mothers and their six children, were included as donors. cDNA synthesis consumed the entire amount of extracted RNA, loaded at about 1.5 ug RNA in each 15 ul reaction. Sample barcodes and 2-4 random nucleotides were added via the M1S primer in the second PCR. Over 8 million TCR beta CDR3 reads came from each mother, compared with around 3 million reads from each child. In both related and unrelated pairs, thymic selection shapes the output of TCR recombination in a similar way, with inherited differences having only a minor effect. Normalized repertoire overlap was always found to be slightly, but never significantly, higher in related mother-child pairs than in unrelated mother-child pairs. With a sensitivity of about 100 clones per million clonotypes, no persistent microchimeric T cell clones were detected. In the study, deep NGS was used to compare the TCR beta repertoires of mothers and children, and features distinguishing related mother-child pairs from unrelated individuals were sought. Mothers averaged roughly 36 +/- 4 years of age and children averaged 11 +/- 4 years. Libraries were sequenced on Illumina HiSeq 2000 with 100+100 nt paired-end reads after adapter ligation with NEBNext reagents. Mother and child libraries were prepared a month apart and sequenced in separate runs to prevent cross-contamination. Each donor had between about 500,000 and 2,100,000 distinct TCR beta clonotypes identified. Naive TCR beta clonotypes were estimated from low-frequency clonotypes matched to each donor's FACS-determined naive share, without sorting.

The chain is made from TRBV12-3 or TRBV12-4 and TRBJ2-5, and 8 junctional nucleotides match TRBD2. The sequence was collected from a boy younger than 18 in good health. The sample consisted of blood. This receptor carries the CDR3 CASSSFMTSEETQYF. The DNA sequence is as follows: TGTGCCAGCAGTTCTTTTATGACTAGCGAAGAGACCCAGTACTTC.